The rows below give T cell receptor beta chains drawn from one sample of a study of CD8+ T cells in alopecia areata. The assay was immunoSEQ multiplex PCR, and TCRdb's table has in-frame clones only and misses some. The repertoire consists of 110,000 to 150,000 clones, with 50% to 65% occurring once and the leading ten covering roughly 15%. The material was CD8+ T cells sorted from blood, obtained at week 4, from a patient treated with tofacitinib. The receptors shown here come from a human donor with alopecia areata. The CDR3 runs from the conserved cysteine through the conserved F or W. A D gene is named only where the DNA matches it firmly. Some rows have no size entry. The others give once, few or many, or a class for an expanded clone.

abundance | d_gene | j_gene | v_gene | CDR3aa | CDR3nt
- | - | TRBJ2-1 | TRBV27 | CASSQGIYNEQFF | TGTGCCAGCAGTCAGGGGATTTACAATGAGCAGTTCTTC
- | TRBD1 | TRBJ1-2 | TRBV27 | CASSLSAGGGYTF | TGTGCCAGCAGTTTATCAGCAGGGGGAGGCTACACCTTC
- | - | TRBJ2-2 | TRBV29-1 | CSVEMGLTGELFF | TGCAGCGTTGAAATGGGGCTGACCGGGGAGCTGTTTTTT
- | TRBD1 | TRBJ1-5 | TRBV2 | CASIGTDNQPQHF | TGTGCCAGCATAGGGACAGATAATCAGCCCCAGCATTTT
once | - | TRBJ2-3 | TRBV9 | CASSAARSGLSDTQYF | TGTGCCAGCAGCGCAGCGAGATCGGGTCTGTCAGATACGCAGTATTTT
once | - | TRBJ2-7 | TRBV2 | CASSGLKLVGQQYF | TGTGCCAGCAGCGGCCTAAAACTGGTGGGACAGCAGTACTTC
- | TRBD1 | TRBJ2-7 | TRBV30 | CAWSVWDSIEQYF | TGTGCCTGGAGTGTCTGGGACAGCATCGAGCAGTACTTC
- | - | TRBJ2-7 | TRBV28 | CASRQGQFSYEQYF | TGTGCCAGCAGGCAAGGACAGTTCTCCTACGAGCAGTACTTC
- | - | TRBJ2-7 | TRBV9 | CASSGPGLKAPEQYF | TGTGCCAGCAGCGGACCGGGCCTTAAAGCTCCCGAGCAGTACTTC
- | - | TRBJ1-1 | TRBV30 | CAWSSAGGGWTEAFF | TGTGCCTGGAGTTCGGCCGGCGGGGGTTGGACTGAAGCTTTCTTT
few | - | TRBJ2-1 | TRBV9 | CASSPEGRGLYNEQFF | TGTGCCAGCAGCCCCGAGGGGAGGGGGTTGTACAATGAGCAGTTCTTC
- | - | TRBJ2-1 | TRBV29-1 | CSVLQGFEQFF | TGCAGCGTCCTTCAGGGTTTTGAGCAGTTCTTC
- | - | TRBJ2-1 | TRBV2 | CASSDPNHNEQFF | TGTGCCAGCAGTGACCCCAACCACAATGAGCAGTTCTTC
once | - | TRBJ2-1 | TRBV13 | CASSLELEYEQFF | TGTGCCAGCAGCTTAGAACTGGAGTATGAGCAGTTCTTC
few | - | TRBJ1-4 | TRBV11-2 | CASSLLGEKLFF | TGTGCCAGCAGCTTACTAGGGGAAAAACTGTTTTTT
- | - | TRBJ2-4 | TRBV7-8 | CAAHPLAKNIQYF | TGTGCCGCGCACCCTTTAGCCAAAAACATTCAGTACTTC
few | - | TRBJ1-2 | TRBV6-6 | CASSYMGSSEYGYTF | TGTGCCAGCAGTTACATGGGGAGTTCGGAATATGGCTACACCTTC
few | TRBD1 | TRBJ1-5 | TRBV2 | CASSAATGSNQPQHF | TGTGCCAGCAGCGCCGCGACAGGGAGCAATCAGCCCCAGCATTTT
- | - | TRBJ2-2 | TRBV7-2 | CASSLATGELFF | TGTGCCAGCAGCTTAGCGACCGGGGAGCTGTTTTTT
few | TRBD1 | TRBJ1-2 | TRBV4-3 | CASSPDRGLYGYTF | TGCGCCAGCAGCCCGGACAGGGGTTTGTATGGCTACACCTTC
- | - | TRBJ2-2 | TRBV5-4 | CASSFKAGNTGELFF | TGTGCCAGCAGCTTTAAGGCAGGAAACACCGGGGAGCTGTTTTTT
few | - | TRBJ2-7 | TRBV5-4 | CASSLGGYEQYF | TGTGCCAGCAGCTTGGGGGGCTACGAGCAGTACTTC
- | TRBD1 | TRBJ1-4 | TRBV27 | CASSVFGETGREKLFF | TGTGCCAGCTCCGTGTTTGGGGAGACAGGGCGTGAAAAACTGTTTTTT
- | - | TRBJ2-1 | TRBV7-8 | CASSLAKGYLYNEQFF | TGTGCCAGCAGCTTAGCTAAGGGTTATCTCTACAATGAGCAGTTCTTC
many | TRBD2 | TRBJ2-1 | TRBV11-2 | CASSPGPFGLAGGDEQFF | TGTGCCAGCAGCCCAGGGCCTTTTGGACTAGCGGGAGGGGATGAGCAGTTCTTC
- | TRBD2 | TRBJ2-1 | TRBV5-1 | CASSLVERGTEDSSYNEQFF | TGCGCCAGCAGCTTGGTGGAGCGGGGGACGGAGGACAGCTCCTACAATGAGCAGTTCTTC
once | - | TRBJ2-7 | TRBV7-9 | CASSSLADSYEQYF | TGTGCCAGCAGCTCCTTAGCGGACTCCTACGAGCAGTACTTC
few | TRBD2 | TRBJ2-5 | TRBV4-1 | CASSPRLAETQYF | TGCGCCAGCAGCCCTAGACTAGCGGAGACCCAGTACTTC
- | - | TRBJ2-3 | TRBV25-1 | CASMWGPRADTQYF | TGTGCCAGTATGTGGGGCCCAAGGGCAGATACGCAGTATTTT
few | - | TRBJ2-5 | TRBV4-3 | CASSQGGAFQETQYF | TGCGCCAGCAGCCAAGGGGGGGCATTCCAAGAGACCCAGTACTTC
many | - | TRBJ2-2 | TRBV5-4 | CASSYKSVNTGELFF | TGTGCCAGCAGTTATAAATCAGTGAACACCGGGGAGCTGTTTTTT
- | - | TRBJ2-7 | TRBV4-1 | CASSQASLTTEQYF | TGCGCCAGCAGCCAAGCGTCACTTACCACAGAGCAGTACTTC
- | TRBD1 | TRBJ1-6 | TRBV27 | CASSFSQGASSPLHF | TGTGCCAGCAGTTTTAGTCAGGGGGCGAGTTCACCCCTCCACTTT
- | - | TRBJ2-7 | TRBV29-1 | CSVEFRSYEQYF | TGCAGCGTTGAGTTTCGAAGCTACGAGCAGTACTTC
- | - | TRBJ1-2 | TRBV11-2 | CASSPAPLGAHYGYTF | TGTGCCAGCAGCCCCGCCCCCCTGGGTGCTCACTATGGCTACACCTTC
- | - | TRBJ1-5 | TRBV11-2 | CASSLDGGGQPQHF | TGTGCCAGCAGCTTAGACGGGGGAGGTCAGCCCCAGCATTTT